This TCR beta chain was profiled in a study of cytomegalovirus exposure and HLA in healthy donors. Study-wide findings and caveats: Most TCR beta V segments were productive about 87% or about 30% of the time in an earlier analysis.

Details on this clone: Its matching antigen is unknown.

The PCR was carried out with 60 Vbeta primers and 13 Jbeta primers. The protocol was immunoSEQ multiplex PCR, while the TCRdb copy is restricted to in-frame clones and leaves out a portion. The sample yields about 190,000 clones, around 81% seen once. The material sequenced was PBMCs. The TCR originated in a man aged 18 to 35 in good health and CMV-seronegative.

In DNA, the CDR3 is TGTGCCAGCAGTGGCAGGTCCGAGTACAATGAGCAGTTCTTC. Protein product: CASSGRSEYNEQFF. This chain links TRBV11-3 with TRBJ2-1; D uncertain. The CDR3 has 14 residues. Trimming removed 6 bases from V and 4 bases from J, with 13 bases in between. Germline assignment: CDR1 SGHNT and CDR2 YENEEA.